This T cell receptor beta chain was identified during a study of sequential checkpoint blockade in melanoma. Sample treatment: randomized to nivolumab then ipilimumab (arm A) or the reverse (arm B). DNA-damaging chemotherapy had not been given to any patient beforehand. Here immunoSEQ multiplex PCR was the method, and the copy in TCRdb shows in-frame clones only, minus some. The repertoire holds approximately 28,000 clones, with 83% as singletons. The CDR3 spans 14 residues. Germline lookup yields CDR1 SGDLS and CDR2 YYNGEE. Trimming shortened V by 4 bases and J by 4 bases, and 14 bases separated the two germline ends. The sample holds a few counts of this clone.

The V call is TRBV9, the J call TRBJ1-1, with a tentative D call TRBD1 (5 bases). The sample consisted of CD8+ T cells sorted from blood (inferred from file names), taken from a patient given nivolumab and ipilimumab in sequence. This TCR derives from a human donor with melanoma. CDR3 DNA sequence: TGTGCCAGCAGCCCAGGAGGGGTGGTCACTGAAGCTTTCTTT. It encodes CASSPGGVVTEAFF. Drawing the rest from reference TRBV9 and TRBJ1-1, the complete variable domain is DSGVTQTPKHLITATGQRVTLRCSPRSGDLSVYWYQQSLDQGLQFLIQYYNGEERAKGNILERFSAQQFPDLHSELNLSSLELGDSALYFCASSPGGVVTEAFFGQGTRLTVV.